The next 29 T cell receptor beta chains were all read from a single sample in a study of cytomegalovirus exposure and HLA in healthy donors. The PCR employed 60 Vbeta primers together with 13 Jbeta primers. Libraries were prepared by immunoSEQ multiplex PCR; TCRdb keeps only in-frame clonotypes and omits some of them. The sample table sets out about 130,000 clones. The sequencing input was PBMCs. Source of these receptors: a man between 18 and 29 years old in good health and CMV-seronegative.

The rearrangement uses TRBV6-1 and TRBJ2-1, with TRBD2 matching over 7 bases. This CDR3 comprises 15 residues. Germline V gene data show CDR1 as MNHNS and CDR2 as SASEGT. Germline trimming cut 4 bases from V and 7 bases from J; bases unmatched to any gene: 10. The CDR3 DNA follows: TGTGCCAGCAGTGGGCCTAGCGGTTTTTCTAATGAGCAGTTCTTC. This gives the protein CASSGPSGFSNEQFF.

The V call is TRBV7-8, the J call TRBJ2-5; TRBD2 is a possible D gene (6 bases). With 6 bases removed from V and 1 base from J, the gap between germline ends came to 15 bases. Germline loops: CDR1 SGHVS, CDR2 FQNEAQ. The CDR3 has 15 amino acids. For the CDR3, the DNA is TGTGCCAGCAGGATGGGCGGGGCCCTCCAAGAGACCCAGTACTTC. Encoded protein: CASRMGGALQETQYF. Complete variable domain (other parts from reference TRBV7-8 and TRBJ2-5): GAGVSQSPRYKVAKRGQDVALRCDPISGHVSLFWYQQALGQGPEFLTYFQNEAQLDKSGLPSDRFFAERPEGSVSTLKIQRTQQEDSAVYLCASRMGGALQETQYFGPGTRLLVL.

CDR3 nucleotide sequence: TGTGCCAGCAGCGCCGGACCACAGGCAACTAATGAAAAACTGTTTTTT. The encoded protein is CASSAGPQATNEKLFF. The gene calls are TRBV5-4 and TRBJ1-4; the D gene is possibly TRBD1 (5 bases). The CDR3 has 16 residues. CDR1 is SGHNT, CDR2 YYREEE, per germline (reference sequence). V was cut by 4 bases and J by 0 bases, with 13 bases left in between.

The DNA of the CDR3 is TGCGCCAGCAGCTTGGTGGGGGCCGTACCCCAAGAGACCCAGTACTTC. This codes for CASSLVGAVPQETQYF. The chain links TRBV5-1 to TRBJ2-5; a weak D match, TRBD1 (6 bases). CDR3 length: 16 residues. Trimming removed 0 bases at V and 1 base at J, with 13 bases between. Germline V gene lookup returns CDR1 SGHRS and CDR2 YFSETQ.

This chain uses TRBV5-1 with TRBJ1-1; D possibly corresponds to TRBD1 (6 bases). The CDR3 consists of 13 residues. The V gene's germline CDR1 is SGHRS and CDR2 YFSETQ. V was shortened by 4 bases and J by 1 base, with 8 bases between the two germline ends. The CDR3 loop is CASSRTENTEAFF. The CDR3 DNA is TGCGCCAGCAGCCGGACAGAGAACACTGAAGCTTTCTTT.

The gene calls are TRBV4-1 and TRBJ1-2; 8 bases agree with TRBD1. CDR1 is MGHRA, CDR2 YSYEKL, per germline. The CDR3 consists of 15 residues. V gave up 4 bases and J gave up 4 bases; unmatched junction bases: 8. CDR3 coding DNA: TGCGCCAGCAGCCTGACAGGGGTTGCATTCTATGGCTACACCTTC. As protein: CASSLTGVAFYGYTF.

This CDR3 is CASSLVVDYNEQFF. CDR3 coding DNA: TGCGCCAGCAGCTTGGTGGTAGACTACAATGAGCAGTTCTTC. The genes are TRBV5-1 and TRBJ2-1; D call uncertain. The CDR3 is 14 residues long. CDR1 is SGHRS and CDR2 is YFSETQ in the germline V gene. V lost 0 bases, J lost 3 bases, and 7 bases lay in between.

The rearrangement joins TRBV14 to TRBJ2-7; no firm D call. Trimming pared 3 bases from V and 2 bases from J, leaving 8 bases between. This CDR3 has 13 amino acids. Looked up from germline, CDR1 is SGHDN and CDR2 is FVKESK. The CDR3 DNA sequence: TGTGCCAGCAGCCATAATCTTCCCTACGAGCAGTACTTC. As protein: CASSHNLPYEQYF.

The CDR3 DNA follows: TGTGCCATAGGGGGACAGTCGGCCTACGAGCAGTACTTC. This sequence encodes CAIGGQSAYEQYF. The chain has TRBV10-3 and TRBJ2-7, with 7 bases fitting TRBD1. CDR3 length: 13 residues. With 9 bases clipped from V and 2 bases from J, the junction kept 7 bases outside the gene matches. CDR1 and CDR2 (germline): ENHRY, SYGVKD.

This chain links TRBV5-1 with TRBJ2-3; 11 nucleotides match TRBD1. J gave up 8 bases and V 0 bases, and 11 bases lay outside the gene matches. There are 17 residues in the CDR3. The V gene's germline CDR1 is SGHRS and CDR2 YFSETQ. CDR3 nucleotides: TGCGCCAGCAGCTTGGCCCCGGGACAGGGGGATTCAGTTACGCAGTATTTT. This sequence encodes CASSLAPGQGDSVTQYF. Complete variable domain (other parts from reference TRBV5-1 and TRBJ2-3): KAGVTQTPRYLIKTRGQQVTLSCSPISGHRSVSWYQQTPGQGLQFLFEYFSETQRNKGNFPGRFSGRQFSNSRSEMNVSTLELGDSALYLCASSLAPGQGDSVTQYFGPGTRLTVL.

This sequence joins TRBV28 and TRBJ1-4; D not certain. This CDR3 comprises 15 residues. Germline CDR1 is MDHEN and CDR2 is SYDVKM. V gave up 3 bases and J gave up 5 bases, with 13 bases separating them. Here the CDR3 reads CASSFPGVQNEKLFF. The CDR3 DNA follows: TGTGCCAGCAGTTTTCCCGGGGTACAGAATGAAAAACTGTTTTTT.

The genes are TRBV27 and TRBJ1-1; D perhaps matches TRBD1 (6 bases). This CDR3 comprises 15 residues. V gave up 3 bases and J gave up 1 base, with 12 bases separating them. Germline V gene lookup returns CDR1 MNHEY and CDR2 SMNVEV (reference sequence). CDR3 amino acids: CASSLGGQTNTEAFF. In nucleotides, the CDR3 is TGTGCCAGCAGTTTGGGTGGACAGACGAACACTGAAGCTTTCTTT.

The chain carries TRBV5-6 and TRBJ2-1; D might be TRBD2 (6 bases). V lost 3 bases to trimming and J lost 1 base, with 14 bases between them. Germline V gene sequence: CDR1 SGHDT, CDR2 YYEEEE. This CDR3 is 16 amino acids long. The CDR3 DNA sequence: TGTGCCAGCAGCTCGTTCGGTAGCGGTTCCTACAATGAGCAGTTCTTC. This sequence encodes CASSSFGSGSYNEQFF.

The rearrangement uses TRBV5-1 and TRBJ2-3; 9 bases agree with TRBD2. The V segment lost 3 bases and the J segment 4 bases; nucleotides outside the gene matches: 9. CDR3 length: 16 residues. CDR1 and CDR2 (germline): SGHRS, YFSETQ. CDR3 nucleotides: TGCGCCAGCAGCTCCGGGACTAGCAATATGGCAGATACGCAGTATTTT. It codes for CASSSGTSNMADTQYF.

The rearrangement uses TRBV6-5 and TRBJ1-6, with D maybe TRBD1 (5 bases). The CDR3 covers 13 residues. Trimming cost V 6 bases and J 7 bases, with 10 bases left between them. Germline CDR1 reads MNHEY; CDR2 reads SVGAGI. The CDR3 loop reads CASRFQGNSPLHF. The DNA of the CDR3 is TGTGCCAGCAGGTTCCAGGGAAATTCACCCCTCCACTTT.

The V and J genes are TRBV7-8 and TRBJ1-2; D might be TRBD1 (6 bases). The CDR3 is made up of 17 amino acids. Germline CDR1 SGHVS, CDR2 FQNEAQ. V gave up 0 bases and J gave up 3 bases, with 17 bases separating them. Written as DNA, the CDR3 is TGTGCCAGCAGCTTAGCGAGTGAGGGACACGGAGACTATGGCTACACCTTC. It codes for CASSLASEGHGDYGYTF.

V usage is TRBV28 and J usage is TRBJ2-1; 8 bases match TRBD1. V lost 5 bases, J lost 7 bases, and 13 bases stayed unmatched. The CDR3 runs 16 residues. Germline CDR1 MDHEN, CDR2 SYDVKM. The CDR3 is CASSPRQGMRFNEQFF. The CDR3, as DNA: TGTGCCAGCAGTCCGAGACAGGGGATGAGGTTTAATGAGCAGTTCTTC.

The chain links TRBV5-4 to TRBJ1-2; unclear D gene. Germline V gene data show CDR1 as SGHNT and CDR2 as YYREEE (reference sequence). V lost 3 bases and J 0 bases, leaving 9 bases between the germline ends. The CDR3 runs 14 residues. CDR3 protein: CASSSSVSNYGYTF. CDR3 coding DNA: TGTGCCAGCAGCTCCTCCGTTTCTAACTATGGCTACACCTTC. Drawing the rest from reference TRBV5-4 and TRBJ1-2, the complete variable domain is ETGVTQSPTHLIKTRGQQVTLRCSSQSGHNTVSWYQQALGQGPQFIFQYYREEENGRGNFPPRFSGLQFPNYSSELNVNALELDDSALYLCASSSSVSNYGYTFGSGTRLTVV.

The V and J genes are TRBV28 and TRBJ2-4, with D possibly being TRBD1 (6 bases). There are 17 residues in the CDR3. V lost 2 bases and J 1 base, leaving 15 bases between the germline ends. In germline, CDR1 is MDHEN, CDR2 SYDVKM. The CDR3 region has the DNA TGTGCCAGCAGTTTAAGAACAGGGACGAGGGCCAAAAACATTCAGTACTTC. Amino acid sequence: CASSLRTGTRAKNIQYF.

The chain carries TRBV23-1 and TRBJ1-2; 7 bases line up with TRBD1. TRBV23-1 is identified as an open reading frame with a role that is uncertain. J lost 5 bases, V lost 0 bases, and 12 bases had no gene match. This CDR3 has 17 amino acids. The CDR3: CASSQSSVGRGPYGYTF. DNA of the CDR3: TGCGCCAGCAGTCAATCGTCCGTCGGGAGGGGGCCATATGGCTACACCTTC.

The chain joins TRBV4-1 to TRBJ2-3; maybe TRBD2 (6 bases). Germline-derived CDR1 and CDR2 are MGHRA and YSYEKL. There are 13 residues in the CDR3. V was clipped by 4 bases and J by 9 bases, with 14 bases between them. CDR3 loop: CASSPELAGTQYF. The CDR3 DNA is TGCGCCAGCAGCCCCGAACTAGCCGGAACGCAGTATTTT.

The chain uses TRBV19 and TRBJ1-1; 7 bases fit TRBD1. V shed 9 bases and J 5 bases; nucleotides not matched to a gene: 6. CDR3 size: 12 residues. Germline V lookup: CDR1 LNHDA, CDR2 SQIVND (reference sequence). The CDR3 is CARNRGRTEAFF. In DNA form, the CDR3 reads TGTGCCAGGAACAGGGGTAGGACTGAAGCTTTCTTT.

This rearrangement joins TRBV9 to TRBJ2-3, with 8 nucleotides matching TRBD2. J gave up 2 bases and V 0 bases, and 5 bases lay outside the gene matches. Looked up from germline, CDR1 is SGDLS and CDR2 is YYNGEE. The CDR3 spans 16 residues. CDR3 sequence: CASSVATGGPTDTQYF. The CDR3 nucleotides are TGTGCCAGCAGCGTAGCGACGGGAGGGCCCACAGATACGCAGTATTTT.

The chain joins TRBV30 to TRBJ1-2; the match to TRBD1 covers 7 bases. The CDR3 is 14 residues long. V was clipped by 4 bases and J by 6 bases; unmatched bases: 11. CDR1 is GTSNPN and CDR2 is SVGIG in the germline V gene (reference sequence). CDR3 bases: TGTGCCTGGACCCTCCGACAGGGAAGGGATGGCTACACCTTC. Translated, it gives CAWTLRQGRDGYTF.

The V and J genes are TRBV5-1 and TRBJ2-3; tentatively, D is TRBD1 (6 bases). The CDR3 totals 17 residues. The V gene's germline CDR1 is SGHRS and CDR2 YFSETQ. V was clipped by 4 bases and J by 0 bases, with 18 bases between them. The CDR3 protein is CASSRVMGASSTDTQYF. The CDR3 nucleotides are TGCGCCAGCAGCCGAGTTATGGGGGCCTCAAGCACAGATACGCAGTATTTT. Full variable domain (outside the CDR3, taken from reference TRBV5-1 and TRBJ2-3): KAGVTQTPRYLIKTRGQQVTLSCSPISGHRSVSWYQQTPGQGLQFLFEYFSETQRNKGNFPGRFSGRQFSNSRSEMNVSTLELGDSALYLCASSRVMGASSTDTQYFGPGTRLTVL.

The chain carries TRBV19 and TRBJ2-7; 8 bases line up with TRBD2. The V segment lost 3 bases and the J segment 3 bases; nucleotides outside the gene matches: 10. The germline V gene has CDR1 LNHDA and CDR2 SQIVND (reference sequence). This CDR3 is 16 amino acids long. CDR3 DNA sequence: TGTGCCAGTAGTATTAGGGGGACTAGACGACGCTACGAGCAGTACTTC. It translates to CASSIRGTRRRYEQYF.

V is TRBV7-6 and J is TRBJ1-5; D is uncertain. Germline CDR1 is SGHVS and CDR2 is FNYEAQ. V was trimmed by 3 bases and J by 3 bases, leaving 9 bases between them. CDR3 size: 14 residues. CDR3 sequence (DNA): TGTGCCAGCAGCTTCGCAGGTCTCAATCAGCCCCAGCATTTT. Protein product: CASSFAGLNQPQHF.

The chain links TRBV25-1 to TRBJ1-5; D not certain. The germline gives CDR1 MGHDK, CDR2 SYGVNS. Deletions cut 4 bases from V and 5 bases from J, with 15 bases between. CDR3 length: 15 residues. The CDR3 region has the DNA TGTGCCAGCAGTGTGTCACCTTACAATGATCAGCCCCAGCATTTT. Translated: CASSVSPYNDQPQHF. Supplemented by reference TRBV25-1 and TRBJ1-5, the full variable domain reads EADIYQTPRYLVIGTGKKITLECSQTMGHDKMYWYQQDPGMELHLIHYSYGVNSTEKGDLSSESTVSRIRTEHFPLTLESARPSHTSQYLCASSVSPYNDQPQHFGDGTRLSIL.

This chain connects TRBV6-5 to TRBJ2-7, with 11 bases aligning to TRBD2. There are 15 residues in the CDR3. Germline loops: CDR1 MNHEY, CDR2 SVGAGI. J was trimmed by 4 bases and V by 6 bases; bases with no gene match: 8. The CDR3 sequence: CASSRLAGGAYEQYF. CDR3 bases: TGTGCCAGCAGCCGCCTAGCGGGAGGTGCATACGAGCAGTACTTC.